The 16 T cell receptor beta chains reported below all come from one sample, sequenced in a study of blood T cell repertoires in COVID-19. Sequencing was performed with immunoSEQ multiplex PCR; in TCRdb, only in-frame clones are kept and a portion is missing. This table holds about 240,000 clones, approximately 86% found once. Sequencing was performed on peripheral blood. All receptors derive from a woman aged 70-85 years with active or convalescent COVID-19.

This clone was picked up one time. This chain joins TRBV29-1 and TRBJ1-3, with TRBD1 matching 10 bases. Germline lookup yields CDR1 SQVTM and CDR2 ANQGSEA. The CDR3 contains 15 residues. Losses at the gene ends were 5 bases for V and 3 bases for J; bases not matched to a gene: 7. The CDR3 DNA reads TGCAGCGTTCCGGGACAGGGGAGTTTTGGAAACACCATATATTTT. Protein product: CSVPGQGSFGNTIYF.

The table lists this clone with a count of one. The CDR3 DNA reads TGTGCCAGCTCAGATGAGCTGCGCACAGATACGCAGTATTTT. Amino acids: CASSDELRTDTQYF. The chain has TRBV18 and TRBJ2-3; D remains unclear. V lost 5 bases, J lost 1 base, and 10 bases lay in between. Germline V gene sequence: CDR1 KGHSH, CDR2 LQKENI. This CDR3 comprises 14 residues.

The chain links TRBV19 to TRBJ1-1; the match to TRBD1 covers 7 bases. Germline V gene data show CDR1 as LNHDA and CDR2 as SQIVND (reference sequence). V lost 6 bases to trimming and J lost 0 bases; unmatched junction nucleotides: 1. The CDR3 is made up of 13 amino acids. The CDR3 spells CASSGQVNTEAFF. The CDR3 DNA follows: TGTGCCAGTAGCGGACAGGTGAACACTGAAGCTTTCTTT.

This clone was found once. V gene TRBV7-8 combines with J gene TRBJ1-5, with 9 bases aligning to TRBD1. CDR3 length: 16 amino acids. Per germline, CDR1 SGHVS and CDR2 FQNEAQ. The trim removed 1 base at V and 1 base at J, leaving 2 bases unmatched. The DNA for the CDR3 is TGTGCCAGCAGCTTAGGGACAGGGGTAAGCAATCAGCCCCAGCATTTT. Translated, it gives CASSLGTGVSNQPQHF. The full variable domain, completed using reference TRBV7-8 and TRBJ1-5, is GAGVSQSPRYKVAKRGQDVALRCDPISGHVSLFWYQQALGQGPEFLTYFQNEAQLDKSGLPSDRFFAERPEGSVSTLKIQRTQQEDSAVYLCASSLGTGVSNQPQHFGDGTRLSIL.

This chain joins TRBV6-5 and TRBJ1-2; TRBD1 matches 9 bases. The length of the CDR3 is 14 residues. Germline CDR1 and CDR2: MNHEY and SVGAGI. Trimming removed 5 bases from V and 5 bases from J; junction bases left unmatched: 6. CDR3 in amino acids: CASSTGGTDYGYTF. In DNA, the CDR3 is TGTGCCAGCAGTACAGGGGGCACCGATTATGGCTACACCTTC.

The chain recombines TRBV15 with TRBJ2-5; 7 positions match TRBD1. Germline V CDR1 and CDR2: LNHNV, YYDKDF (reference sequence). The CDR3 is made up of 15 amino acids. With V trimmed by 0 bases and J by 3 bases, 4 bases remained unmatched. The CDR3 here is CATSRDRGTEETQYF. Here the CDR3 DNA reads TGTGCCACCAGCAGAGATCGAGGGACAGAAGAGACCCAGTACTTC.

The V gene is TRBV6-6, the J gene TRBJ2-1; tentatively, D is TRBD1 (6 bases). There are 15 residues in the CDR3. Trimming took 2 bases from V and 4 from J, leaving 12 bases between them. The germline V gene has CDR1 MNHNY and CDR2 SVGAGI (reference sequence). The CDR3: CASSYGQGSYNEQFF. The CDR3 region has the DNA TGTGCCAGCAGTTACGGTCAGGGGAGTTACAATGAGCAGTTCTTC.

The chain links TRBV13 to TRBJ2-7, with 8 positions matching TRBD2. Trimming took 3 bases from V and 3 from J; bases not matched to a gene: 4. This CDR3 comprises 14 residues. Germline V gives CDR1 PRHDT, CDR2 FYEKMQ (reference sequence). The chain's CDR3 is CASSLERGNYEQYF. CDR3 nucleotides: TGTGCCAGCAGCTTGGAGCGGGGGAACTACGAGCAGTACTTC.

The CDR3 sequence is CASSLGLGGGYEQYF. As DNA, the CDR3 is TGTGCCAGCAGCTTAGGCCTCGGGGGGGGATACGAGCAGTACTTC. This sequence joins TRBV7-2 and TRBJ2-7; the match to TRBD2 covers 8 bases. CDR3 length: 15 amino acids. J lost 4 bases, V lost 1 base, and 6 bases had no gene match. Germline-derived CDR1 and CDR2 are SGHTA and FQGNSA.

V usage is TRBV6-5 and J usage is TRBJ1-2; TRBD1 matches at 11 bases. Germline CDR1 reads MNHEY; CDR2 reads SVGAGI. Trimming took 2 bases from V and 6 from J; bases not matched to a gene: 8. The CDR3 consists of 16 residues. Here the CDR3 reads CASSYETGQGAHGYTF. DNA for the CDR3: TGTGCCAGCAGTTACGAGACTGGACAGGGGGCACATGGCTACACCTTC.

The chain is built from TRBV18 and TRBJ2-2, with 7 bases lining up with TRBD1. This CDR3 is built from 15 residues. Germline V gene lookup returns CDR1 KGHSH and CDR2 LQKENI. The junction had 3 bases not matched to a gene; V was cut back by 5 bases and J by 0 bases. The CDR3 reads CASSSGQPNTGELFF. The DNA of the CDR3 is TGTGCCAGCTCATCGGGACAGCCGAACACCGGGGAGCTGTTTTTT.

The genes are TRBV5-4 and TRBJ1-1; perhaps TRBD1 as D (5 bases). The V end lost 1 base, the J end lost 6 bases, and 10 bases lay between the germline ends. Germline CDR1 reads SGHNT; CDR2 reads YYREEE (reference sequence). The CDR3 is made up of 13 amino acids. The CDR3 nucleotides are TGTGCCAGCAGCTTGCCGGCGGGGGCTGAAGCTTTCTTT. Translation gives CASSLPAGAEAFF.

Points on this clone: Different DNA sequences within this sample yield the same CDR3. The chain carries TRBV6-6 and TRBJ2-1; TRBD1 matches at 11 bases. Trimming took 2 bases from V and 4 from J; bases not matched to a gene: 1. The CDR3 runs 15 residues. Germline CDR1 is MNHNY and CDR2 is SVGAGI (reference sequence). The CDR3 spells CASSYGQGAYNEQFF. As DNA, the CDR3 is TGTGCCAGCAGTTACGGACAGGGGGCGTACAATGAGCAGTTCTTC.

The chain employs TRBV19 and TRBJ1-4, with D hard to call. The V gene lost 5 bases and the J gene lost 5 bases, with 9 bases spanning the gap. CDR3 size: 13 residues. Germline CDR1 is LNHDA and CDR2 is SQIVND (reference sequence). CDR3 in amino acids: CASSVTGNEKLFF. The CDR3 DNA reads TGTGCCAGTAGTGTGACGGGGAATGAAAAACTGTTTTTT.

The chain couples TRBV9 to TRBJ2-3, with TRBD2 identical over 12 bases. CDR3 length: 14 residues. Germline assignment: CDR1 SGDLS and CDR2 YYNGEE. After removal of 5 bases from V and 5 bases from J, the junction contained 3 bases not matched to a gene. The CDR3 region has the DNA TGTGCCAGCAGACCGACTAGCGGGGGAGATACGCAGTATTTT. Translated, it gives CASRPTSGGDTQYF. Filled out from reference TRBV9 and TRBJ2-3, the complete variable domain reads DSGVTQTPKHLITATGQRVTLRCSPRSGDLSVYWYQQSLDQGLQFLIQYYNGEERAKGNILERFSAQQFPDLHSELNLSSLELGDSALYFCASRPTSGGDTQYFGPGTRLTVL.

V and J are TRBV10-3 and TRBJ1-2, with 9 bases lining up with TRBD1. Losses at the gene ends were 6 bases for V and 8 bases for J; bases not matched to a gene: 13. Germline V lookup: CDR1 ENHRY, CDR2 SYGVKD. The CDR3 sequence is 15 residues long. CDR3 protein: CAIRKPGQGLGGYTF. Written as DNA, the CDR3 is TGTGCCATCAGAAAACCGGGACAGGGCCTTGGCGGCTACACCTTC.